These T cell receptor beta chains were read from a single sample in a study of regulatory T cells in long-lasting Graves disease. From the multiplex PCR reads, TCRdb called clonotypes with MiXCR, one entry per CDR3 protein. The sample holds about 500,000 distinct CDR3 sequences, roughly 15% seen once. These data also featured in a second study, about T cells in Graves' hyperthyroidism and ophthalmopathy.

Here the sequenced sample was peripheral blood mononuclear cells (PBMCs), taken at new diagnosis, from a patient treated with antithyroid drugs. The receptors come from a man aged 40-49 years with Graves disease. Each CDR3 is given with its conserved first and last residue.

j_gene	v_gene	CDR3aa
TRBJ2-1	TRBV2	CASRADPGPSVRYF
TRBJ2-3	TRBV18	CASSPVRDLTDTQYF
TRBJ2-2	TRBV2	CASSDVRLTGELFF
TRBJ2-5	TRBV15	CATSGGRTQETQYF
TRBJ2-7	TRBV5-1	CASSRSRDHEQYF
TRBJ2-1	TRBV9	CASSATTRGGNEQFF
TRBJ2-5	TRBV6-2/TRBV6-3	CATRDSPSETQYF
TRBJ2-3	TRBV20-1	CSARGPKRADTQYF
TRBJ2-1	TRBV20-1	CSARDSKANSYNEQFF
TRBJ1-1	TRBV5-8	CASSSTGPHEAFF
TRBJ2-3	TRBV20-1	CSARTGRTDTQYF
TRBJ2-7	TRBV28	CASSVGERYEQYF
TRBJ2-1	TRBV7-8	CASSSGIGGYNEQFF
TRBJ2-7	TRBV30	CAWSRDGGLEQYF
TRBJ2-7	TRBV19	CASSFSAGGSYEQYF
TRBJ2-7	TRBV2	CASSDPIGGQAYEQYF
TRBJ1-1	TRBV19	CASRYTGLFNTEAFF
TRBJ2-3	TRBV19	CASSREGSGDTQYF
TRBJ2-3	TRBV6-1	CASRGLAVSRSQYF
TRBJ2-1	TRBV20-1	CSAGDRGRPYNEQFF
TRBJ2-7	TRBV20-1	CSASRGAGGQYF
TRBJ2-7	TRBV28	CASSRGGSSVLYEQYF
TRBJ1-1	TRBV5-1	CASSAEPGNTEAFF
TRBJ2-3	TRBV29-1	CSAHSHTDTQYF
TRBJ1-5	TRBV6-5	CASSSGPEGQPQHF
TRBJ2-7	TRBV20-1	CSAIRRAEGEQYF
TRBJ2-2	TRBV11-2	CASSLDDRWELFF
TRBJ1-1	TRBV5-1	CASRSGGAEAFF
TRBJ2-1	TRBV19	CASRTGLAGGPNEQFF
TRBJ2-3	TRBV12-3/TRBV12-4	CASSLEGLAGDGADTQYF
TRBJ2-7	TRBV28	CASSLGLAGVSEQYF
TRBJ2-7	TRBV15	CATSSRDGQGPYEQYF
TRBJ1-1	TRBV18	CASSPAGQMNTEAFF
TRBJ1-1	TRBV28	CASSSQTGPTFAAFF
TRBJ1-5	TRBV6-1	CASRGKVGLSNQPQHF
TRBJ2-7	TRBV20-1	CSASTQGREQYF
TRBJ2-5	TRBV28	CASREGHQTQYF
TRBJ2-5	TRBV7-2	CASSSSGRVQETQYF
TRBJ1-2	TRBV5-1	CASSLGTTAYGYTF
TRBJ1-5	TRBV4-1	CASSQEPPGFNQPQHF
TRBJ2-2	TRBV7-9	CASSRSRQGAGELFF
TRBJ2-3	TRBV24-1	CATSDLLGGEIDTQYF
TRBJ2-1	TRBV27	CASSPTAGGPTNEQFF
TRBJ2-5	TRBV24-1	CATSDTRPKETQYF
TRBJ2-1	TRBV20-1	CSVQGTSGPYNEQFF
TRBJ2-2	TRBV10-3	CAISATSGEFNTGELFF
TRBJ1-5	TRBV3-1	CANIGDQPQHF
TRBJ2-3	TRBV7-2	CASSFVVRTDTQYF
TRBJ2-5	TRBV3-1	CASSQDGAGWETQYF
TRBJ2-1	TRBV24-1	CATSGPGWDEQFF
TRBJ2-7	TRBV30	CAWRYGTSSEQYF
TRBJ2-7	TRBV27	CASSLCCGRAPYEQYF